Presented here are 4 T cell receptor beta chains from one specimen sequenced in a study of OX40 agonist ivuxolimab in advanced cancers. Here immunoSEQ multiplex PCR was the method, and the copy in TCRdb shows in-frame clones only, minus some. The sample holds about 150,000 clones; approximately 94% are singletons and the top ten take approximately 0.3%. The source was CD4+ or CD8+ T cells sorted from blood, collected in a trial of the OX40 agonist ivuxolimab. The receptors derive from an adult with an advanced solid tumor such as melanoma, head and neck, liver or kidney cancer.

The J gene is TRBJ1-6, the V gene TRBV11-2, with a tentative D call TRBD1 (6 bases). This CDR3 is built from 13 residues. Between the trimmed V and J ends, which lost 5 bases and 5 bases, there was a span of 7 bases. Germline V gene lookup returns CDR1 SGHAT and CDR2 FQNNGV. The CDR3 sequence: CASSTGNNSPLHF. The CDR3 DNA reads as TGTGCCAGCAGCACAGGGAATAATTCACCCCTCCACTTT. The whole variable domain, filled in from reference TRBV11-2 and TRBJ1-6, reads EAGVAQSPRYKIIEKRQSVAFWCNPISGHATLYWYQQILGQGPKLLIQFQNNGVVDDSQLPKDRFSAERLKGVDSTLKIQPAKLEDSAVYLCASSTGNNSPLHFGNGTRLTVT.

V and J are TRBV5-1 and TRBJ1-1; 10 positions match TRBD1. The V segment lost 0 bases and the J segment 9 bases; nucleotides outside the gene matches: 8. The CDR3 is 15 residues long. Germline CDR1 is SGHRS and CDR2 is YFSETQ. The CDR3 coding sequence is TGCGCCAGCAGCTTGGGGCCGACAGGGGGCGGGAAAGCTTTCTTT. Translation gives CASSLGPTGGGKAFF.

This clone was detected only once. V is TRBV11-2 and J is TRBJ2-5, with 14 bases fitting TRBD2. V dropped 5 bases and J dropped 2; count of bases not matched to a gene: 4. Germline CDR1 SGHAT, CDR2 FQNNGV. This CDR3 has 16 amino acids. The DNA for the CDR3 is TGTGCCAGCAGCCCCCGGACTAGCGGGGGGCAAGAGACCCAGTACTTC. It specifies CASSPRTSGGQETQYF.

The DNA for the CDR3 is TGTGCCAGCACGACAGGGGGTATCGGCACTGAAGCTTTCTTT. Its translation is CASTTGGIGTEAFF. The chain uses TRBV28 and TRBJ1-1, with 9 bases aligning to TRBD1. The J segment lost 4 bases and the V segment lost 7 bases, leaving 7 bases of the junction unmatched. Germline CDR1 is MDHEN and CDR2 is SYDVKM. This CDR3 contains 14 residues.